One and the same sample provided the 23 T cell receptor beta chains below, sequenced in a study of blood T cell repertoires in COVID-19. Assay: immunoSEQ multiplex PCR; the TCRdb copy retains only in-frame clones and omits some. The sample has about 53,000 clones; roughly 79% are singletons. The specimen was peripheral blood. All receptors derive from a human donor in a cohort sampled during active COVID-19.

This chain connects TRBV9 to TRBJ2-1, with 7 positions matching TRBD2. The CDR3 is made up of 15 amino acids. In germline, CDR1 is SGDLS, CDR2 YYNGEE. V lost 3 bases and J lost 1; bases outside the gene matches: 4. CDR3 coding DNA: TGTGCCAGCAGCGGTATCGGGGGGTCCTACAATGAGCAGTTCTTC. Translation gives CASSGIGGSYNEQFF.

The chain couples TRBV7-3 to TRBJ2-6; 8 bases match TRBD1. Trimming took 6 bases from V and 5 from J; bases not matched to a gene: 12. Germline values: CDR1 SGHTA, CDR2 FQGTGA. CDR3 length equals 17 residues. The CDR3 region has the DNA TGTGCCAGCAGTCGCGCGGACAGGGCGCAAAGGGCCAACGTCCTGACTTTC. Its protein is CASSRADRAQRANVLTF.

This chain links TRBV7-2 with TRBJ2-3; D not resolved. Germline CDR1 reads SGHTA; CDR2 reads FQGNSA. V lost 4 bases and J lost 6, with 8 bases in between. There are 12 residues in the CDR3. The CDR3 spells CASSSPVDTQYF. DNA for the CDR3: TGTGCCAGCAGCTCTCCGGTGGATACGCAGTATTTT.

The chain is built from TRBV19 and TRBJ1-6, with 7 positions matching TRBD1. This CDR3 is 15 amino acids long. V was clipped by 10 bases and J by 7 bases; unmatched bases: 13. Germline V gene lookup returns CDR1 LNHDA and CDR2 SQIVND (reference sequence). This chain's CDR3 is CATQHRDRKNSPLHF. CDR3 sequence (DNA): TGTGCCACCCAACATAGGGACAGAAAAAATTCACCCCTCCACTTT.

The rearrangement uses TRBV5-1 and TRBJ2-3; 7 bases map to TRBD1. V lost 0 bases to trimming and J lost 0 bases; unmatched junction nucleotides: 1. This CDR3 has 15 residues. Germline V gene lookup returns CDR1 SGHRS and CDR2 YFSETQ. CDR3 coding DNA: TGCGCCAGCAGCTTGGAGGGGGCGAGCACAGATACGCAGTATTTT. Translating it yields CASSLEGASTDTQYF. Combining the CDR3 with reference TRBV5-1 and TRBJ2-3 gives the whole variable domain KAGVTQTPRYLIKTRGQQVTLSCSPISGHRSVSWYQQTPGQGLQFLFEYFSETQRNKGNFPGRFSGRQFSNSRSEMNVSTLELGDSALYLCASSLEGASTDTQYFGPGTRLTVL.

This clone came up once. V usage is TRBV6-2 or TRBV6-3 and J usage is TRBJ2-6, with a weak D call TRBD1 (5 bases). The CDR3 is 16 amino acids. The ends were cut back, 0 bases at V and 4 bases at J, with 10 bases in the middle. CDR1 and CDR2 (germline): MNHEY, SVGEGT. Written as DNA, the CDR3 is TGTGCCAGCAGTTACTCTCAGGGTGCAGGGGCCAACGTCCTGACTTTC. Protein sequence: CASSYSQGAGANVLTF.

The rearrangement uses TRBV7-9 and TRBJ2-7, with TRBD1 matching 10 bases. Germline CDR1 and CDR2: SEHNR and FQNEAQ (reference sequence). The junction had 5 bases not matched to a gene; V was cut back by 2 bases and J by 7 bases. The CDR3 covers 14 residues. CDR3: CASSLLGQGGEQYF. In DNA, the CDR3 is TGTGCCAGCAGCTTACTCGGACAGGGGGGAGAGCAGTACTTC.

This clone occurred once. V usage is TRBV9 and J usage is TRBJ2-3; 10 bases are shared with TRBD2. The V gene's germline CDR1 is SGDLS and CDR2 YYNGEE. V trimming: 1 base; J trimming: 1 base; junction bases outside the gene matches: 6. The CDR3 extends over 17 amino acids. The DNA of the CDR3 is TGTGCCAGCAGCGTAAGTTTGGGGACTAGCGGCACAGATACGCAGTATTTT. This encodes CASSVSLGTSGTDTQYF.

The rearrangement uses TRBV4-1 and TRBJ1-5; D gene uncertain. This CDR3 is built from 16 residues. V was cut by 1 base and J by 4 bases, with 14 bases left in between. Germline loops: CDR1 MGHRA, CDR2 YSYEKL. Written as DNA, the CDR3 is TGCGCCAGCAGCCAAGTTCTGGGCAACTCTAATCAGCCCCAGCATTTT. It yields the protein CASSQVLGNSNQPQHF.

The chain has TRBV9 and TRBJ1-4; 9 bases map to TRBD1. Per germline, CDR1 SGDLS and CDR2 YYNGEE. The CDR3 consists of 14 residues. With 3 bases clipped from V and 5 bases from J, the junction kept 2 bases outside the gene matches. The CDR3 DNA is TGTGCCAGCAGCGCGACAGGGGGAAATGAAAAACTGTTTTTT. This translates into CASSATGGNEKLFF. The full variable domain, its missing parts supplied by reference TRBV9 and TRBJ1-4, is DSGVTQTPKHLITATGQRVTLRCSPRSGDLSVYWYQQSLDQGLQFLIQYYNGEERAKGNILERFSAQQFPDLHSELNLSSLELGDSALYFCASSATGGNEKLFFGSGTQLSVL.

The chain is built from TRBV6-5 and TRBJ2-3; D might be TRBD1 (6 bases). The CDR3 loop spans 14 amino acids. The germline gives CDR1 MNHEY, CDR2 SVGAGI. Trimming shortened V by 7 bases and J by 11 bases, and 22 bases separated the two germline ends. The CDR3 region has the DNA TGTGCCAGCACCACTTCCGCTCGGGACACCGGGCAGTATTTT. Translation gives CASTTSARDTGQYF.

This clone was seen just once. The V call is TRBV13, the J call TRBJ2-5; weak D call: TRBD2 (7 bases). V was cut by 4 bases and J by 0 bases, with 24 bases left in between. Germline V lookup: CDR1 PRHDT, CDR2 FYEKMQ (reference sequence). The CDR3 totals 19 residues. The CDR3 spells CASSSSAKGGTIDQETQYF. Here the CDR3 DNA reads TGTGCCAGCAGCTCCTCAGCCAAGGGAGGGACAATAGACCAAGAGACCCAGTACTTC.

The chain is built from TRBV7-9 and TRBJ2-3; maybe TRBD2 (6 bases). Germline CDR1 SEHNR, CDR2 FQNEAQ (reference sequence). Trimming stripped 5 bases from V and 12 bases from J, with 12 bases between. The CDR3 runs to 11 residues. DNA of the CDR3: TGTGCCAGCAGCGAAGCGGGTAGACAGTATTTT. This codes for CASSEAGRQYF.

V gene TRBV6-1 combines with J gene TRBJ1-2, with D perhaps matching TRBD1 (5 bases). Between the trimmed V and J ends, which lost 0 bases and 4 bases, there was a span of 12 bases. Germline V lookup: CDR1 MNHNS, CDR2 SASEGT. The CDR3 extends over 15 amino acids. CDR3 sequence (DNA): TGTGCCAGCAGTGAAGCGAGCAGGGCCCTCTATGGCTACACCTTC. It encodes CASSEASRALYGYTF.

This sequence joins TRBV28 and TRBJ1-2, with a weak D call TRBD1 (5 bases). Trimming removed 3 bases at V and 7 bases at J, with 15 bases between. The CDR3 runs to 14 residues. CDR1 is MDHEN and CDR2 is SYDVKM in the germline V gene. The CDR3 DNA follows: TGTGCCAGCAGTTTCCTGGTACAGGCTAGTGGCTACACCTTC. This sequence encodes CASSFLVQASGYTF.

V and J are TRBV6-5 and TRBJ2-7; 8 bases align to TRBD2. CDR1 and CDR2 from the germline V gene are MNHEY and SVGAGI. Trimming removed 7 bases from V and 4 bases from J; junction bases left unmatched: 9. The CDR3 runs to 14 residues. The DNA of the CDR3 is TGTGCCAGCATCTCTCCGGGACTAGTATACGAGCAGTACTTC. Residues: CASISPGLVYEQYF.

This clone was counted at least ten times. The rearrangement uses TRBV7-9 and TRBJ2-1, with TRBD2 matching over 9 bases. V was pared by 1 base and J by 12 bases, with 7 bases of the junction left unmatched. Germline V gives CDR1 SEHNR, CDR2 FQNEAQ (reference sequence). CDR3 length: 14 amino acids. CDR3: CASSLESSGAPQFF. CDR3 nucleotide sequence: TGTGCCAGCAGCTTAGAGTCTAGCGGGGCGCCGCAGTTCTTC.

The V call is TRBV19, the J call TRBJ1-2; D is possibly TRBD1 (5 bases). Germline V gives CDR1 LNHDA, CDR2 SQIVND (reference sequence). The ends were cut back, 6 bases at V and 4 bases at J, with 18 bases in the middle. The CDR3 has 15 residues. CDR3 protein: CASSFSGQGSYGYTF. The CDR3 bases are TGTGCCAGTAGCTTCTCCGGCCAGGGAAGCTATGGCTACACCTTC.

The chain uses TRBV4-3 and TRBJ1-1; D remains ambiguous. Trimming took off 1 base at V and 3 bases at J, with 12 bases between the two ends. The CDR3 is made up of 15 amino acids. Looked up from germline, CDR1 is LGHNA and CDR2 is YSLEER. This CDR3 reads CASSQVETQYTEAFF. The CDR3 DNA sequence: TGCGCCAGCAGCCAAGTGGAGACCCAATACACTGAAGCTTTCTTT.

This chain connects TRBV9 to TRBJ1-3, with TRBD1 identical over 7 bases. Trimming at V came to 3 bases and at J to 5 bases, leaving 8 bases not matched to a gene. CDR3 length: 15 residues. CDR1 is SGDLS, CDR2 YYNGEE, per germline. CDR3 loop: CASSDTGASRNTIYF. Here the CDR3 DNA reads TGTGCCAGCAGCGATACAGGGGCGTCTAGAAACACCATATATTTT.

The chain is built from TRBV14 and TRBJ1-1, with 9 positions matching TRBD1. In germline, CDR1 is SGHDN, CDR2 FVKESK. CDR3 length equals 17 residues. With V trimmed by 0 bases and J by 2 bases, 7 bases remained unmatched. In DNA, the CDR3 is TGTGCCAGCAGCCAAGAGAGACAGGGGGATATTAACACTGAAGCTTTCTTT. It yields the protein CASSQERQGDINTEAFF. Looking up the rest from reference TRBV14 and TRBJ1-1 gives the full variable domain: EAGVTQFPSHSVIEKGQTVTLRCDPISGHDNLYWYRRVMGKEIKFLLHFVKESKQDESGMPNNRFLAERTGGTYSTLKVQPAELEDSGVYFCASSQERQGDINTEAFFGQGTRLTVV.

The chain employs TRBV7-3 and TRBJ2-1; D possibly corresponds to TRBD2 (6 bases). Looked up from germline, CDR1 is SGHTA and CDR2 is FQGTGA. The V and J ends lost 4 bases and 5 bases respectively, with 15 bases between them. This CDR3 has 15 residues. The CDR3 DNA follows: TGTGCCAGCAGCTCCGTGGGAGGTGTTAACAATGAGCAGTTCTTC. It encodes CASSSVGGVNNEQFF.

V usage is TRBV9 and J usage is TRBJ1-6, with a possible D match to TRBD1 (5 bases). V dropped 4 bases and J dropped 9 bases, with 8 bases sitting between them. CDR3 size: 12 residues. Germline V gives CDR1 SGDLS, CDR2 YYNGEE. CDR3 in DNA: TGTGCCAGCAGCCCGGGGGGTTCACCCCTCCACTTT. This translates into CASSPGGSPLHF.